What follows are 31 T cell receptor beta chains derived from one specimen sequenced in a study of cytotoxic CD8 clonotypes in ibrutinib-treated CLL. Sequencing used immunoSEQ multiplex PCR; TCRdb keeps in-frame clones, though not all of them. The table includes tens of thousands of clones, around 75% detected once. The sample consisted of PBMCs, taken after 12 months of ibrutinib treatment. The source of these receptors is a human donor with chronic lymphocytic leukemia.

This clone was detected only a few times. The gene calls are TRBV19 and TRBJ2-7; weak D call: TRBD1 (6 bases). V was pared by 5 bases and J by 0 bases, with 14 bases between. The CDR3 loop spans 15 amino acids. Germline CDR1 and CDR2: LNHDA and SQIVND (reference sequence). The CDR3 nucleotides are TGTGCCAGTAGTCCCCGGACAGCTTTCTCCTACGAGCAGTACTTC. Translating it yields CASSPRTAFSYEQYF.

This clone has more than one count but fewer than ten. This chain joins TRBV4-3 and TRBJ2-1; no clear D gene. Trimming took off 4 bases at V and 4 bases at J, with 8 bases between the two ends. Germline CDR1 reads LGHNA; CDR2 reads YSLEER. The CDR3 consists of 13 residues. The CDR3 here is CASSPAPYNEQFF. DNA of the CDR3: TGCGCCAGCAGCCCCGCCCCTTACAATGAGCAGTTCTTC.

The rearrangement links TRBV30 to TRBJ2-3, with TRBD1 as a possible D gene (6 bases). Germline V gene data show CDR1 as GTSNPN and CDR2 as SVGIG (reference sequence). This CDR3 comprises 12 residues. V lost 5 bases and J 6 bases, leaving 12 bases between the germline ends. The CDR3 DNA follows: TGTGCCTGGGGGACACAGGGCGATACGCAGTATTTT. Its translation: CAWGTQGDTQYF.

This clone was observed many times. J is TRBJ1-5 and V is TRBV14; a weak D match, TRBD1 (6 bases). This CDR3 is 13 amino acids long. V lost 0 bases and J lost 6, with 6 bases in between. The germline CDR1 and CDR2 sequences are SGHDN and FVKESK. DNA for the CDR3: TGTGCCAGCAGCCAAGACAGGGGTCAGCCCCAGCATTTT. Translation: CASSQDRGQPQHF. Looking up the rest from reference TRBV14 and TRBJ1-5 gives the full variable domain: EAGVTQFPSHSVIEKGQTVTLRCDPISGHDNLYWYRRVMGKEIKFLLHFVKESKQDESGMPNNRFLAERTGGTYSTLKVQPAELEDSGVYFCASSQDRGQPQHFGDGTRLSIL.

In its sample, this clone was seen a few times. This CDR3 reads CASSPLPPLAGYTF. The CDR3 DNA sequence: TGCGCCAGCAGCCCCCTGCCCCCGCTGGCTGGCTACACCTTC. The genes are TRBV4-3 and TRBJ1-2; no reliable D call. Trimming shortened V by 4 bases and J by 7 bases, and 16 bases separated the two germline ends. Germline assignment: CDR1 LGHNA and CDR2 YSLEER. This CDR3 region has 14 residues.

The chain couples TRBV5-4 to TRBJ2-3; no definite D call. Trimming stripped 9 bases from V and 6 bases from J, with 17 bases between. Germline assignment: CDR1 SGHNT and CDR2 YYREEE (reference sequence). CDR3 length: 13 residues. The CDR3: CATSSPRSDTQYF. CDR3 DNA sequence: TGTGCCACCTCATCCCCACGTTCCGATACGCAGTATTTT.

The sample holds one count of this clone. The V and J genes are TRBV10-3 and TRBJ1-2; a possible D gene is TRBD1 (5 bases). V gave up 4 bases and J gave up 3 bases, with 9 bases separating them. Germline CDR1 and CDR2: ENHRY and SYGVKD. The CDR3 totals 13 residues. The CDR3: CAISGTGYYGYTF. The CDR3 nucleotides read TGTGCCATCAGTGGAACAGGTTACTATGGCTACACCTTC.

The chain recombines TRBV27 with TRBJ2-7, with D perhaps TRBD2 (5 bases). The V gene lost 8 bases and the J gene lost 0 bases, with 11 bases spanning the gap. CDR3 length equals 13 residues. Germline loops: CDR1 MNHEY, CDR2 SMNVEV (reference sequence). CDR3 protein: CASSEGSSYEQYF. The CDR3 DNA reads TGTGCCAGCTCTGAGGGAAGCTCCTACGAGCAGTACTTC.

The rearrangement links TRBV4-3 to TRBJ2-2; 7 bases align to TRBD1. CDR3 length: 16 residues. The trim removed 1 base at V and 7 bases at J, leaving 9 bases unmatched. Germline lookup yields CDR1 LGHNA and CDR2 YSLEER. This CDR3 reads CASSQGGQGVFGELFF. CDR3 in DNA: TGCGCCAGCAGCCAAGGAGGGCAGGGGGTCTTCGGGGAGCTGTTTTTT.

V gene TRBV10-3 combines with J gene TRBJ2-3; D gene uncertain. CDR3 size: 15 residues. Trimming took off 6 bases at V and 0 bases at J, with 13 bases between the two ends. Germline CDR1 ENHRY, CDR2 SYGVKD. The CDR3 bases are TGTGCCATCAGGCCTGGCTCGGGTAGCACAGATACGCAGTATTTT. Encoded protein: CAIRPGSGSTDTQYF.

The V gene is TRBV30, the J gene TRBJ2-5; D may be TRBD2 (6 bases). Trimming took 4 bases from V and 2 from J, leaving 14 bases between them. Germline assignment: CDR1 GTSNPN and CDR2 SVGIG (reference sequence). CDR3 length: 14 amino acids. CDR3: CAWNLAGGQETQYF. The CDR3 nucleotides are TGTGCCTGGAACTTGGCCGGGGGTCAAGAGACCCAGTACTTC.

The chain links TRBV7-8 to TRBJ1-3, with no clear D. V lost 5 bases and J lost 7, with 15 bases in between. Germline CDR1 SGHVS, CDR2 FQNEAQ. This CDR3 has 14 amino acids. This chain's CDR3 is CASSPDLLGNTIYF. In DNA, the CDR3 is TGTGCCAGCAGCCCGGACTTATTGGGGAACACCATATATTTT.

The chain joins TRBV21-1 to TRBJ2-7; the D segment call TRBD1 is taken from the table without a DNA check. TRBV21-1 is noted as a pseudogene. This CDR3 spans 17 amino acids. Here the CDR3 DNA reads TGTGCCAGCAGCAAAGGTTCGGGGGACAGGGGGCTGAACGAGCAGTACTTC. Encoded protein: CASSKGSGDRGLNEQYF.

The J gene is TRBJ1-2, the V gene TRBV19; the match to TRBD1 covers 7 bases. CDR1 and CDR2 (germline): LNHDA, SQIVND (reference sequence). The V and J ends lost 6 bases and 2 bases, in that order; junction bases with no gene match: 12. The CDR3 runs 16 residues. In DNA, the CDR3 is TGTGCCAGTAGCAGGGGAACAGGGGCTGCGAACTATGGCTACACCTTC. Its protein is CASSRGTGAANYGYTF.

The chain has TRBV9 and TRBJ1-1; 7 nucleotides match TRBD1. CDR1 SGDLS and CDR2 YYNGEE come from the germline V gene. This CDR3 has 15 amino acids. Trimming at V came to 4 bases and at J to 7 bases, leaving 13 bases not matched to a gene. The chain's CDR3 is CASSKRPGGAREAFF. The CDR3 coding sequence is TGTGCCAGCAGCAAACGGCCAGGGGGGGCCCGTGAAGCTTTCTTT.

The genes are TRBV19 and TRBJ1-5, with D possibly TRBD1 on 6 matching bases. The germline V and J ends were trimmed by 7 bases and 2 bases, with 12 bases remaining between them. Germline lookup yields CDR1 LNHDA and CDR2 SQIVND (reference sequence). This CDR3 comprises 14 residues. DNA of the CDR3: TGTGCCAGTAAGGGGGTCGGGGGCAATCAGCCCCAGCATTTT. Translated, it gives CASKGVGGNQPQHF.

This chain links TRBV9 with TRBJ1-1, with D uncertain. Germline CDR1 SGDLS, CDR2 YYNGEE. The CDR3 extends over 13 amino acids. Trimming shortened V by 1 base and J by 4 bases, and 8 bases separated the two germline ends. The chain's CDR3 is CASSVIGVTEAFF. Here the CDR3 DNA reads TGTGCCAGCAGCGTAATCGGGGTCACTGAAGCTTTCTTT.

The V and J genes are TRBV6-5 and TRBJ1-2, with 8 bases fitting TRBD1. Germline V gene data show CDR1 as MNHEY and CDR2 as SVGAGI. The V gene end was trimmed by 2 bases and the J gene end by 8 bases; junction bases not matched to a gene: 7. The CDR3 is made up of 14 amino acids. The CDR3 loop reads CASSYHDRGSGYTF. CDR3 sequence (DNA): TGTGCCAGCAGTTACCACGACAGGGGAAGCGGCTACACCTTC.

This clone was recorded only once. CDR3 in amino acids: CASSGETQYF. CDR3 DNA sequence: TGCGCCAGCAGTGGTGAGACCCAGTACTTC. V is TRBV5-1 and J is TRBJ2-5, with D uncertain. Trimming cost V 5 bases and J 5 bases, with 4 bases left between them. Per germline, CDR1 SGHRS and CDR2 YFSETQ. CDR3 length: 10 residues. Complete variable domain (other parts from reference TRBV5-1 and TRBJ2-5): KAGVTQTPRYLIKTRGQQVTLSCSPISGHRSVSWYQQTPGQGLQFLFEYFSETQRNKGNFPGRFSGRQFSNSRSEMNVSTLELGDSALYLCASSGETQYFGPGTRLLVL.

V and J are TRBV5-1 and TRBJ2-3; 8 nucleotides match TRBD1. Germline trimming cut 4 bases from V and 4 bases from J; bases unmatched to any gene: 5. Germline values: CDR1 SGHRS, CDR2 YFSETQ. The CDR3 loop spans 14 amino acids. The CDR3 protein is CASSPGQGPDTQYF. Here the CDR3 DNA reads TGCGCCAGCAGCCCAGGACAGGGCCCAGATACGCAGTATTTT. The whole variable domain, remainder taken from reference TRBV5-1 and TRBJ2-3, is KAGVTQTPRYLIKTRGQQVTLSCSPISGHRSVSWYQQTPGQGLQFLFEYFSETQRNKGNFPGRFSGRQFSNSRSEMNVSTLELGDSALYLCASSPGQGPDTQYFGPGTRLTVL.

This chain links TRBV4-3 with TRBJ2-3, with 9 bases aligning to TRBD2. The CDR3 consists of 18 residues. The junction had 11 bases not matched to a gene; V was cut back by 4 bases and J by 0 bases. From germline, CDR1 is LGHNA and CDR2 YSLEER. CDR3 bases: TGCGCCAGCAGCCCCCGGGTAGCGGGGGCCCAAAGCACAGATACGCAGTATTTT. Protein: CASSPRVAGAQSTDTQYF.

V and J are TRBV7-9 and TRBJ2-7; 7 nucleotides agree with TRBD1. The V and J ends lost 5 bases and 0 bases, in that order; junction bases with no gene match: 10. CDR1 and CDR2 from the germline V gene are SEHNR and FQNEAQ (reference sequence). The CDR3 extends over 16 amino acids. CDR3 DNA sequence: TGTGCCAGCAGCCAAGATCCGGGACAGCCCTCCTACGAGCAGTACTTC. Translating gives CASSQDPGQPSYEQYF.

The chain uses TRBV9 and TRBJ2-1; a possible D gene is TRBD2 (7 bases). The CDR3 sequence is 16 residues long. Per germline, CDR1 SGDLS and CDR2 YYNGEE. Trimming took 0 bases from V and 4 from J, leaving 14 bases between them. The CDR3: CASSVEGRGEYNEQFF. The DNA of the CDR3 is TGTGCCAGCAGCGTAGAGGGGAGGGGGGAGTACAATGAGCAGTTCTTC.

This clone is a singleton in its sample. The chain carries TRBV11-2 and TRBJ2-2, with TRBD2 as a possible D gene (6 bases). The length of the CDR3 is 15 residues. The germline gives CDR1 SGHAT, CDR2 FQNNGV. V shed 6 bases and J shed 0 bases, with 11 bases lying between them. The CDR3 loop reads CASRPLATNTGELFF. Written as DNA, the CDR3 is TGTGCCAGCAGACCACTAGCTACGAACACCGGGGAGCTGTTTTTT.

V and J are TRBV5-4 and TRBJ1-4; D remains unclear. Trimming took 1 base from V and 0 from J, leaving 7 bases between them. The CDR3 has 15 amino acids. Per germline, CDR1 SGHNT and CDR2 YYREEE (reference sequence). This chain's CDR3 is CASSLFGATNEKLFF. The CDR3 DNA reads TGTGCCAGCAGCTTGTTCGGGGCAACTAATGAAAAACTGTTTTTT.

V gene TRBV27 combines with J gene TRBJ2-4; D gene ambiguous. CDR1 and CDR2 from the germline V gene are MNHEY and SMNVEV (reference sequence). Trimming took 3 bases from V and 3 from J, leaving 9 bases between them. This CDR3 spans 14 amino acids. In DNA form, the CDR3 reads TGTGCCAGCAGTTTGGCGACCAGCAAAAACATTCAGTACTTC. Its translation: CASSLATSKNIQYF.

This clone was picked up a small number of times. The V gene is TRBV5-6, the J gene TRBJ2-7; D is unclear. Germline V gene lookup returns CDR1 SGHDT and CDR2 YYEEEE. The CDR3 sequence is 12 residues long. Trimming removed 1 base at V and 0 bases at J, with 2 bases between. CDR3 sequence reads: CASSLFSYEQYF. CDR3 nucleotide sequence: TGTGCCAGCAGCTTGTTCTCCTACGAGCAGTACTTC.

This clone has more than one count but fewer than ten. This chain connects TRBV5-4 to TRBJ2-3, with 7 bases that match TRBD1. Germline V gene lookup returns CDR1 SGHNT and CDR2 YYREEE (reference sequence). The length of the CDR3 is 12 residues. The V and J ends lost 6 bases and 6 bases, in that order; junction bases with no gene match: 4. The CDR3 DNA reads TGTGCCAGCAACGACAGGGCCGATACGCAGTATTTT. This encodes CASNDRADTQYF.

This chain uses TRBV27 with TRBJ2-7, with 8 bases aligning to TRBD1. The length of the CDR3 is 14 residues. Germline CDR1 reads MNHEY; CDR2 reads SMNVEV (reference sequence). V lost 8 bases and J lost 6; bases outside the gene matches: 12. CDR3 DNA sequence: TGTGCCAGCTGGGGCGGACAGGGATCGTCCGAGCAGTACTTC. Encoded protein: CASWGGQGSSEQYF.

Ten or more counts support this clone. The CDR3, as DNA: TGTGCCAGCAGACTCCGGGGGGCGGTCCACGAGCAGTACTTC. Its protein product is CASRLRGAVHEQYF. The chain carries TRBV27 and TRBJ2-7; a weak D match, TRBD2 (7 bases). The CDR3 runs 14 residues. The ends were cut back, 6 bases at V and 5 bases at J, with 17 bases in the middle. CDR1 is MNHEY, CDR2 SMNVEV, per germline (reference sequence).

The table lists this clone with a count of one. V gene TRBV9 combines with J gene TRBJ1-1; a possible D gene is TRBD1 (6 bases). CDR1 SGDLS and CDR2 YYNGEE come from the germline V gene. The CDR3 consists of 15 residues. V was pared by 3 bases and J by 6 bases, with 18 bases between. CDR3 bases: TGTGCCAGCAGCGAGGGGGAGGGGATGGTCGCTGAAGCTTTCTTT. Its protein product is CASSEGEGMVAEAFF.